The 18 T cell receptor beta chains reported below all come from one sample, sequenced in a study of T cell responses to AZD1222 COVID-19 vaccine. The method was immunoSEQ multiplex PCR; TCRdb's version includes in-frame clones alone and lacks a portion of them. The sample shows 150,000 or so clones, roughly nine tenths of them seen only once. The material was peripheral blood, obtained on day 0 of AZD1222 vaccination. Receptors originate from an adult in good health.

The V call is TRBV29-1, the J call TRBJ1-1; no firm D call. The CDR3 is 15 residues long. V lost 1 base and J lost 5, with 17 bases in between. Germline CDR1 and CDR2: SQVTM and ANQGSEA. CDR3 bases: TGCAGCGTTGAAGGTCCCAGAGGCCCGACTACTGAAGCTTTCTTT. It codes for CSVEGPRGPTTEAFF. Variable domain in full (rest from reference TRBV29-1 and TRBJ1-1): SAVISQKPSRDICQRGTSLTIQCQVDSQVTMMFWYRQQPGQSLTLIATANQGSEATYESGFVIDKFPISRPNLTFSTLTVSNMSPEDSSIYLCSVEGPRGPTTEAFFGQGTRLTVV.

This chain links TRBV4-1 with TRBJ2-7; 7 nucleotides line up with TRBD1. The V and J ends lost 0 bases and 2 bases, in that order; junction bases with no gene match: 1. Germline V CDR1 and CDR2: MGHRA, YSYEKL. The CDR3 spans 14 residues. The CDR3 region is CASSQETGAYEQYF. The CDR3 region has the DNA TGCGCCAGCAGCCAAGAAACAGGGGCCTACGAGCAGTACTTC.

V and J are TRBV10-3 and TRBJ1-1; 8 positions agree with TRBD1. V was pared by 6 bases and J by 5 bases, with 8 bases of the junction left unmatched. There are 14 residues in the CDR3. Germline-derived CDR1 and CDR2 are ENHRY and SYGVKD. DNA of the CDR3: TGTGCCATCAGGTACGGACAGGGCGGGACTGAAGCTTTCTTT. Residues: CAIRYGQGGTEAFF.

The chain links TRBV29-1 to TRBJ2-1; 12 bases agree with TRBD2. The germline V gene has CDR1 SQVTM and CDR2 ANQGSEA. The CDR3 runs 16 residues. Trimming at V came to 4 bases and at J to 4 bases, leaving 8 bases not matched to a gene. CDR3 sequence (DNA): TGCAGCGTTGCGAAACGACTAGCGGGAGATTACAATGAGCAGTTCTTC. It specifies CSVAKRLAGDYNEQFF.

Only a few counts were recorded for this clone. The CDR3 reads CASSPMGLDEDTQYF. CDR3 DNA: TGTGCCAGCTCCCCTATGGGACTAGACGAAGATACGCAGTATTTT. This chain joins TRBV18 and TRBJ2-3, with TRBD2 identical over 8 bases. This CDR3 has 15 residues. In germline, CDR1 is KGHSH, CDR2 LQKENI. V dropped 6 bases and J dropped 5; count of bases not matched to a gene: 10.

The chain employs TRBV6-5 and TRBJ1-1; perhaps TRBD1 as D (5 bases). CDR3 length: 11 residues. V was shortened by 6 bases and J by 7 bases, with 9 bases between the two germline ends. Germline CDR1 is MNHEY and CDR2 is SVGAGI. The DNA for the CDR3 is TGTGCCAGCAGCCGAGACAGTGAAGCTTTCTTT. The encoded protein is CASSRDSEAFF.

This clone was seen a few times. The chain employs TRBV7-9 and TRBJ1-1; tentative D call: TRBD1 (6 bases). Germline CDR1 SEHNR, CDR2 FQNEAQ (reference sequence). V was shortened by 2 bases and J by 2 bases, with 15 bases between the two germline ends. The CDR3 is made up of 16 amino acids. Here the CDR3 DNA reads TGTGCCAGCAGCTTATTGTGGAGGGACAACAACACTGAAGCTTTCTTT. It codes for CASSLLWRDNNTEAFF.

The chain links TRBV3-1 (or the pseudogene TRBV3-2) to TRBJ2-3; 9 bases are shared with TRBD2. V shed 4 bases and J 3 bases; nucleotides not matched to a gene: 8. Germline V gene lookup returns CDR1 LGHDT and CDR2 YNNKEL (reference sequence). The CDR3 spans 16 residues. The CDR3 spells CASSLSPGLATDTQYF. The CDR3 bases are TGTGCCAGCAGCCTTAGCCCGGGACTAGCAACAGATACGCAGTATTTT.

The chain combines TRBV4-1 with TRBJ2-1; 13 bases line up with TRBD2. Trimming took 3 bases from V and 1 from J; bases not matched to a gene: 9. Germline V lookup: CDR1 MGHRA, CDR2 YSYEKL. The CDR3 spans 19 residues. CDR3 nucleotides: TGCGCCAGCAGCCACGTGGGCACTAGCGGGAGGGTATCCTACAATGAGCAGTTCTTC. As protein: CASSHVGTSGRVSYNEQFF.

This clone was counted a few times. Additional DNA sequences in this sample encode the identical CDR3. This chain uses TRBV20-1 with TRBJ2-7, with D possibly TRBD1 on 6 matching bases. The CDR3 has 13 residues. Trimming removed 3 bases at V and 2 bases at J, with 11 bases between. The germline gives CDR1 DFQATT, CDR2 SNEGSKA (reference sequence). DNA for the CDR3: TGCAGTGCTAGTGCGGACAGCACCTACGAGCAGTACTTC. As protein: CSASADSTYEQYF.

This chain uses TRBV30 with TRBJ1-2; weak D call: TRBD1 (5 bases). Trimming shortened V by 4 bases and J by 4 bases, and 13 bases separated the two germline ends. The CDR3 contains 13 residues. CDR1 and CDR2 (germline): GTSNPN, SVGIG (reference sequence). This chain's CDR3 is CAWTQDSLYGYTF. The DNA of the CDR3 is TGTGCCTGGACACAGGACTCACTCTATGGCTACACCTTC.

This clone was counted a few times. CDR3 protein: CASSQDRGGYEQYF. In DNA form, the CDR3 reads TGCGCCAGCAGCCAAGATCGGGGAGGCTACGAGCAGTACTTC. The chain couples TRBV4-3 to TRBJ2-7, with a tentative D call TRBD2 (6 bases). The V end lost 0 bases, the J end lost 3 bases, and 9 bases lay between the germline ends. The CDR3 has 14 residues. Germline CDR1 is LGHNA and CDR2 is YSLEER.

This sequence joins TRBV20-1 and TRBJ1-2; D perhaps matches TRBD1 (6 bases). V was trimmed by 5 bases and J by 6 bases, leaving 19 bases between them. This CDR3 contains 14 residues. Germline V gene lookup returns CDR1 DFQATT and CDR2 SNEGSKA (reference sequence). The CDR3 nucleotides are TGCAGTGCTGGTGACCGGGACATAGTGGATGGCTACACCTTC. As protein: CSAGDRDIVDGYTF.

V is TRBV4-1 and J is TRBJ1-1, with D maybe TRBD1 (5 bases). Trimming left V 6 bases short and J 1 base short, with 9 bases between. Germline V gene lookup returns CDR1 MGHRA and CDR2 YSYEKL. The CDR3 extends over 13 amino acids. Written as DNA, the CDR3 is TGCGCCAGCAGGCACGGACAGAACACTGAAGCTTTCTTT. It translates to CASRHGQNTEAFF.

The chain combines TRBV2 with TRBJ2-5, with 7 positions matching TRBD1. After removal of 6 bases from V and 0 bases from J, the junction contained 4 bases not matched to a gene. The CDR3 consists of 14 residues. Germline V gives CDR1 SNHLY, CDR2 FYNNEI. The CDR3 DNA follows: TGTGCCAGCAGGGGGGACAGAAACCAAGAGACCCAGTACTTC. Its protein is CASRGDRNQETQYF.

The V gene is TRBV10-3, the J gene TRBJ2-5; 9 nucleotides line up with TRBD2. CDR1 is ENHRY, CDR2 SYGVKD, per germline. V was pared by 3 bases and J by 2 bases, with 4 bases of the junction left unmatched. The CDR3 sequence is 15 residues long. The CDR3 here is CAISDSGSRQETQYF. CDR3 nucleotide sequence: TGTGCCATCAGTGATAGCGGGAGTCGTCAAGAGACCCAGTACTTC.

The V call is TRBV15, the J call TRBJ2-1, with TRBD2 matching 8 bases. Trimming took 7 bases from V and 1 from J; bases not matched to a gene: 3. The germline gives CDR1 LNHNV, CDR2 YYDKDF (reference sequence). This CDR3 contains 14 residues. In nucleotides, the CDR3 is TGTGCCACCACTCCGGGGGGGTCCTACAATGAGCAGTTCTTC. Translated: CATTPGGSYNEQFF.

The chain joins TRBV5-6 to TRBJ1-1, with D hard to call. Trimming cost V 0 bases and J 0 bases, with 6 bases left between them. The CDR3 totals 14 residues. In germline, CDR1 is SGHDT, CDR2 YYEEEE. CDR3 sequence reads: CASSLGMLNTEAFF. The CDR3 DNA follows: TGTGCCAGCAGCTTGGGGATGTTGAACACTGAAGCTTTCTTT.